These 26 T cell receptor beta chains were all obtained from the same sample, sequenced in a study of T cell repertoires in cytomegalovirus infection. TCRdb called the reads again in MiXCR, with one record for every CDR3 protein. The repertoire holds about 110,000 distinct CDR3 sequences, with roughly 30% as singletons. Their cognate antigens are unknown. Specimen: CD8+ T cells from cultured PBMCs, collected from culture after CMV antigen stimulation. The receptors stem from a human donor in good health (CMV status not recorded). Some clones in this sample may be carry-over from other donors' samples.

This chain joins TRBV5-1 and TRBJ2-1, with unresolved D. Germline V gene data show CDR1 as SGHRS and CDR2 as YFSETQ. The CDR3 is 13 amino acids. The V gene lost 2 bases and the J gene lost 8 bases, with 11 bases spanning the gap. CDR3 sequence: CASSFYSADEQFF. CDR3 nucleotides: TGCGCCAGCAGCTTCTATTCCGCCGATGAGCAGTTCTTC.

The V gene is TRBV4-2, the J gene TRBJ2-1; TRBD2 matches 10 bases. The CDR3 sequence is 16 residues long. V lost 0 bases to trimming and J lost 8 bases; unmatched junction nucleotides: 7. Germline lookup yields CDR1 LGHNA and CDR2 YNFKEQ. The CDR3 here is CASSQESGGAFYEQFF. Written as DNA, the CDR3 is TGTGCCAGCAGCCAAGAAAGCGGGGGGGCTTTCTATGAGCAGTTCTTC.

V is TRBV7-9 and J is TRBJ2-5, with TRBD1 identical over 7 bases. The CDR3 totals 13 residues. V gave up 5 bases and J gave up 4 bases; unmatched junction bases: 4. The germline V gene has CDR1 SEHNR and CDR2 FQNEAQ (reference sequence). CDR3: CASSTTGAETQYF. The CDR3 bases are TGTGCCAGCAGCACTACAGGGGCAGAGACCCAGTACTTC. Based on the CDR3 plus reference TRBV7-9 and TRBJ2-5, the full variable domain is DTGVSQNPRHKITKRGQNVTFRCDPISEHNRLYWYRQTLGQGPEFLTYFQNEAQLEKSRLLSDRFSAERPKGSFSTLEIQRTEQGDSAMYLCASSTTGAETQYFGPGTRLLVL.

This clonotype was detected only a few times. The CDR3 DNA reads TGTGCCAGCAGTTACGGCGACTATGGCTACACCTTC. Its translation is CASSYGDYGYTF. The chain is built from TRBV6-5 and TRBJ1-2, with unresolved D. Trimming removed 2 bases at V and 3 bases at J, with 4 bases between. CDR1 and CDR2 (germline): MNHEY, SVGAGI. This CDR3 contains 12 residues.

This clonotype appeared many times. The rearrangement joins TRBV5-4 to TRBJ2-2, with TRBD1 matching over 8 bases. With V trimmed by 4 bases and J by 3 bases, 5 bases remained unmatched. The germline CDR1 and CDR2 sequences are SGHNT and YYREEE (reference sequence). This CDR3 has 15 amino acids. As DNA, the CDR3 is TGTGCCAGCAGCCCCCCGGACAGGGACACCGGGGAGCTGTTTTTT. Translated, it gives CASSPPDRDTGELFF.

This sequence joins TRBV7-8 and TRBJ2-7; D not certain. The CDR3 loop spans 11 amino acids. Between the trimmed V and J ends, which lost 6 bases and 2 bases, there was a span of 5 bases. Germline V gene lookup returns CDR1 SGHVS and CDR2 FQNEAQ. The CDR3 DNA reads TGTGCCAGCAGGTCCGCCTACGAGCAGTACTTC. This encodes CASRSAYEQYF.

This chain links TRBV27 with TRBJ1-1; a possible D gene is TRBD1 (5 bases). Trimming cost V 8 bases and J 0 bases, with 28 bases left between them. This CDR3 has 19 amino acids. Germline values: CDR1 MNHEY, CDR2 SMNVEV (reference sequence). CDR3 nucleotide sequence: TGTGCCAGCCTGTTAATCCCTCCTTTAACTGGGGCCATGAACACTGAAGCTTTCTTT. Encoded protein: CASLLIPPLTGAMNTEAFF.

There are many counts of this clonotype. The CDR3 nucleotides are TGTGCCAGTAGTTTACGGACGGGAGGAAACACCATATATTTT. This translates into CASSLRTGGNTIYF. The chain carries TRBV19 and TRBJ1-3, with unresolved D. The germline gives CDR1 LNHDA, CDR2 SQIVND (reference sequence). CDR3 length: 14 residues. With 5 bases removed from V and 4 bases from J, the gap between germline ends came to 12 bases.

The V call is TRBV7-9, the J call TRBJ1-5, with D possibly TRBD1 on 6 matching bases. There are 14 residues in the CDR3. Germline CDR1 and CDR2: SEHNR and FQNEAQ (reference sequence). V lost 5 bases, J lost 5 bases, and 13 bases lay in between. CDR3 in DNA: TGTGCCAGCAGCACGACGGACAGAGATCAGCCCCAGCATTTT. It encodes CASSTTDRDQPQHF.

This clonotype was counted a few times. The rearrangement joins TRBV6-1 to TRBJ2-7, with TRBD1 matching over 7 bases. CDR1 and CDR2 (germline): MNHNS, SASEGT. The junction had 3 bases not matched to a gene; V was cut back by 4 bases and J by 3 bases. The CDR3 contains 13 residues. CDR3 region: CASSVTGVYEQYF. Written as DNA, the CDR3 is TGTGCCAGCAGTGTAACAGGGGTCTACGAGCAGTACTTC.

Written as DNA, the CDR3 is TGTGCCAGCAGCCCCCGAAAAGAACTAAGCACAGATACGCAGTATTTT. Translated, it gives CASSPRKELSTDTQYF. The chain carries TRBV7-4 and TRBJ2-3; D uncertain. Trimming took off 5 bases at V and 0 bases at J, with 15 bases between the two ends. Germline V gene lookup returns CDR1 SGHVT and CDR2 SQSDAQ. The CDR3 loop spans 16 amino acids.

This clonotype was counted between two and nine times. The chain links TRBV5-4 to TRBJ2-7, with 11 nucleotides matching TRBD1. V lost 4 bases to trimming and J lost 0 bases; unmatched junction nucleotides: 9. The CDR3 is 17 amino acids. The V gene's germline CDR1 is SGHNT and CDR2 YYREEE (reference sequence). The CDR3 coding sequence is TGTGCCAGCAGCCCAAGGACAGGGGGCGTCGCCTCCTACGAGCAGTACTTC. Translating it yields CASSPRTGGVASYEQYF.

V is TRBV12-3 or TRBV12-4 and J is TRBJ2-7; maybe TRBD1 (6 bases). V lost 5 bases, J lost 5 bases, and 10 bases lay in between. CDR3 length: 12 amino acids. The CDR3 DNA reads TGTGCCAGCAGTAGTAAGGGGGACGAGCAGTACTTC. This sequence encodes CASSSKGDEQYF.

The J gene is TRBJ1-3, the V gene TRBV28, with a weak D call TRBD1 (5 bases). V was shortened by 5 bases and J by 0 bases, with 8 bases between the two germline ends. This CDR3 region has 14 residues. The germline gives CDR1 MDHEN, CDR2 SYDVKM. The CDR3 protein is CASSRQRSGNTIYF. CDR3 DNA sequence: TGTGCCAGCAGTCGACAGCGCTCTGGAAACACCATATATTTT.

V gene TRBV15 combines with J gene TRBJ2-4; D is unresolved. CDR1 and CDR2 (germline): LNHNV, YYDKDF (reference sequence). This CDR3 spans 16 amino acids. Trimming cost V 1 base and J 8 bases, with 18 bases left between them. DNA for the CDR3: TGTGCCACCAGCAGAGTTTCCTTGACATATGGGGACATTCAGTACTTC. Protein: CATSRVSLTYGDIQYF.

This clonotype was picked up a small number of times. The chain is built from TRBV27 and TRBJ1-3, with D hard to call. Germline V gene lookup returns CDR1 MNHEY and CDR2 SMNVEV (reference sequence). The ends were cut back, 2 bases at V and 2 bases at J, with 7 bases in the middle. This CDR3 has 14 amino acids. The CDR3 loop reads CASSLTYPGNTIYF. The DNA for the CDR3 is TGTGCCAGCAGTTTAACATACCCTGGAAACACCATATATTTT.

Comment on this clonotype: A much larger clone is a single base away; this may be a read error. The J gene is TRBJ2-7, the V gene TRBV7-2; D is unclear. CDR3 length: 15 residues. Trimming removed 1 base from V and 6 bases from J, with 16 bases in between. Germline assignment: CDR1 SGHTA and CDR2 FQGNSA. CDR3 sequence reads: CASSLEPSRFCEQYF. The CDR3 nucleotides read TGTGCCAGCAGCTTAGAGCCCAGCAGATTCTGCGAGCAGTACTTC.

This clonotype was detected only a few times. The J gene is TRBJ2-7, the V gene TRBV27; no definite D call. Germline lookup yields CDR1 MNHEY and CDR2 SMNVEV (reference sequence). This CDR3 region has 14 residues. Between the trimmed V and J ends, which lost 2 bases and 0 bases, there was a span of 8 bases. As DNA, the CDR3 is TGTGCCAGCAGTTTAGGAAGGAGCTCCTACGAGCAGTACTTC. Its translation is CASSLGRSSYEQYF.

J is TRBJ2-5 and V is TRBV7-8, with D unclear. With 5 bases removed from V and 2 bases from J, the gap between germline ends came to 12 bases. The CDR3 is 14 amino acids. Germline V lookup: CDR1 SGHVS, CDR2 FQNEAQ. The CDR3 coding sequence is TGTGCCAGCAGCCCAATCTGGCAACAAGAGACCCAGTACTTC. Translating gives CASSPIWQQETQYF.

Here the CDR3 DNA reads TGTGCCAGCAGCTTTCTCGGGGCGGGGGAGACCCAGTACTTC. Its translation is CASSFLGAGETQYF. The chain combines TRBV6-5 with TRBJ2-5; weak D call: TRBD2 (6 bases). CDR1 and CDR2 from the germline V gene are MNHEY and SVGAGI. Trimming cost V 6 bases and J 5 bases, with 16 bases left between them. This CDR3 is 14 amino acids long.

This clonotype showed up just a few times. This chain links TRBV7-9 with TRBJ2-7; D possibly corresponds to TRBD2 (6 bases). V lost 4 bases to trimming and J lost 2 bases, with 15 bases between them. CDR1 and CDR2 from the germline V gene are SEHNR and FQNEAQ (reference sequence). This CDR3 is built from 15 residues. The CDR3 DNA reads TGTGCCAGCAGCTCCACCGGGACTGCCGCCTACGAGCAGTACTTC. As protein: CASSSTGTAAYEQYF.

This rearrangement joins TRBV12-3 or TRBV12-4 to TRBJ2-5; D not certain. Trimming pared 2 bases from V and 1 base from J, leaving 5 bases between. The CDR3 is made up of 13 amino acids. The CDR3 coding sequence is TGTGCCAGCAGTTTATACACCCAAGAGACCCAGTACTTC. Protein sequence: CASSLYTQETQYF.

In the case of this clonotype: At one end, the junction sequence differs from germline, possibly due to a read error. The chain joins TRBV5-1 to TRBJ2-7; D ambiguous. The CDR3 totals 9 residues. The germline gives CDR1 SGHRS, CDR2 YFSETQ. The CDR3 DNA reads TGCGCCAGCAGCTTGGGCGAGTCTTTC. This sequence encodes CASSLGESF.

This rearrangement joins TRBV7-8 to TRBJ2-1; D call uncertain. CDR1 and CDR2 (germline): SGHVS, FQNEAQ. CDR3 length: 14 amino acids. V was clipped by 5 bases and J by 8 bases, with 16 bases between them. CDR3 nucleotides: TGTGCCAGCAGCACGAATAGGGCAGGTCATGAGCAGTTCTTC. This gives the protein CASSTNRAGHEQFF.

V and J are TRBV5-6 and TRBJ2-7; 8 nucleotides line up with TRBD1. J was trimmed by 6 bases and V by 4 bases; bases with no gene match: 3. The CDR3 is made up of 12 amino acids. Germline assignment: CDR1 SGHDT and CDR2 YYEEEE. CDR3 sequence (DNA): TGTGCCAGCAGCACTACAGGGGGCGAGCAGTACTTC. Translating gives CASSTTGGEQYF. Filled out from reference TRBV5-6 and TRBJ2-7, the complete variable domain reads DAGVTQSPTHLIKTRGQQVTLRCSPKSGHDTVSWYQQALGQGPQFIFQYYEEEERQRGNFPDRFSGHQFPNYSSELNVNALLLGDSALYLCASSTTGGEQYFGPGTRLTVT.

There are a few counts of this clonotype. The chain links TRBV7-9 to TRBJ1-4; 8 bases map to TRBD1. V gave up 5 bases and J gave up 3 bases; unmatched junction bases: 11. This CDR3 comprises 17 residues. The germline gives CDR1 SEHNR, CDR2 FQNEAQ (reference sequence). The CDR3 DNA reads TGTGCCAGCAGCCCCCGTGGCCAGGGGGCGGCTAATGAAAAACTGTTTTTT. Its protein product is CASSPRGQGAANEKLFF.